A selection of T cell receptor beta chains follows, all from one sample in a study of cytomegalovirus exposure and HLA in healthy donors. Data came from immunoSEQ multiplex PCR; TCRdb stores just in-frame clones and leaves some out. The repertoire holds 130,000 or so clones, with around 73% as singletons. The sample taken for sequencing was PBMCs. The receptors were gathered from a female donor in good health and CMV-seronegative. Each CDR3 is given with its conserved first and last residue. A D gene is named only where the DNA matches it firmly. Clone sizes are given selectively: once, few, many, or a class where the clone is expanded.

.,TRBJ2-1,TRBV12-5,TRBD2,TGTGCTAGTGGTTTGGGGGGGACTAGCGGGATATACAATGAGCAGTTCTTC,CASGLGGTSGIYNEQFF
.,TRBJ1-3,TRBV10-3,TRBD1,TGTGCCATGTGGACAGGGAATGGAAACACCATATATTTT,CAMWTGNGNTIYF
.,TRBJ1-5,TRBV5-8,.,TGTGCCAGCAGAGGGGGACCTAGCAATCAGCCCCAGCATTTT,CASRGGPSNQPQHF
.,TRBJ2-7,TRBV7-9,.,TGTGCCAGCAGCTTAGCGTCCTACAGCTACGAGCAGTACTTC,CASSLASYSYEQYF
once,TRBJ2-7,TRBV30,TRBD2,TGTGCCTGGGTGGAGCGGGAGGGCTTCTACGAGCAGTACTTC,CAWVEREGFYEQYF
.,TRBJ2-5,TRBV29-1,TRBD2,TGCAGCGTTGTAGACCATGGAGGGAGGGCCCAAGAGACCCAGTACTTC,CSVVDHGGRAQETQYF
.,TRBJ2-3,TRBV30,TRBD2,TGTGCTGGAGGAGCGGGGGGGAACACAGATACGCAGTATTTT,CAGGAGGNTDTQYF
.,TRBJ1-2,TRBV30,.,TGTGCCTGGACCCCGGGACACGCTAACTATGGCTACACCTTC,CAWTPGHANYGYTF
.,TRBJ1-2,TRBV7-2,TRBD1,TGTGCCAGCAGCTTGAGGGGGACAGATAACTATGGCTACACCTTC,CASSLRGTDNYGYTF
.,TRBJ1-5,TRBV9,.,TGTGCCAGCAGCGTAGAAGAGGGTCAGCCCCAGCATTTT,CASSVEEGQPQHF
.,TRBJ1-2,TRBV28,.,TGTGCCAGCAGTTTAAACAGGGATAACTATGGCTACACCTTC,CASSLNRDNYGYTF
few,TRBJ1-5,TRBV2,.,TGTGCCAGCAGTGAATATTGGGCTAGCAATCAGCCCCAGCATTTT,CASSEYWASNQPQHF
few,TRBJ2-2,TRBV15,TRBD1,TGTGCCACCAGCATCGGGACAGGGAACACCGGGGAGCTGTTTTTT,CATSIGTGNTGELFF
.,TRBJ2-2,TRBV4-2,TRBD1,TGTGCCAGCAGCCAAGAGGGCGGACAGGTCACCGGGGAGCTGTTTTTT,CASSQEGGQVTGELFF
few,TRBJ2-1,TRBV11-2,.,TGTGCCAGCAGCCCACTCAGCCGGGGTGAGCAGTTCTTC,CASSPLSRGEQFF
.,TRBJ2-7,TRBV6-5,TRBD1,TGTGCCAGCAGTTACGGGACAGGGGGCCCCTACGAGCAGTACTTC,CASSYGTGGPYEQYF
.,TRBJ2-3,TRBV7-3,TRBD2,TGTGCCAGCAGTTCTGGACTAGCGGGAGGTCCCCCCGCAGATACGCAGTATTTT,CASSSGLAGGPPADTQYF
.,TRBJ2-7,TRBV28,TRBD2,TGTGCCAGCAGTCCACTAGCGGTCTACGAGCAGTACTTC,CASSPLAVYEQYF
.,TRBJ2-7,TRBV9,.,TGTGCCAGCAGCGGTCTCGGGACACCCCCCTACGAGCAGTACTTC,CASSGLGTPPYEQYF
.,TRBJ2-5,TRBV7-8,TRBD1,TGTGCCAGCAGCTTAGCTGCTTACAGGGGGCGAGGGGAGACCCAGTACTTC,CASSLAAYRGRGETQYF
.,TRBJ1-5,TRBV6-4,.,TGTGCCAGCAGATTCAGGGGCAATCAGCCCCAGCATTTT,CASRFRGNQPQHF
.,TRBJ2-3,TRBV25-1,.,TGTGCCAGCTCCAAGGGGTCAGATACGCAGTATTTT,CASSKGSDTQYF
.,TRBJ2-1,TRBV5-1,TRBD2,TGCGCCAGCAGCTTGGGAGCTAGCGGGATCTATGAGCAGTTCTTC,CASSLGASGIYEQFF
.,TRBJ1-4,TRBV18,.,TGTGCCAGCTCACCACGCGGGGGCACTGATGAAAAACTGTTTTTT,CASSPRGGTDEKLFF
.,TRBJ1-5,TRBV28,.,TGTGCCAGCAGTCCCCTCATGCGGAATCAGCCCCAGCATTTT,CASSPLMRNQPQHF
.,TRBJ1-4,TRBV5-1,.,TGCGCCAGCAGCTTGGAAACAGCAACTAATGAAAAACTGTTTTTT,CASSLETATNEKLFF
.,TRBJ1-4,TRBV18,TRBD1,TGTGCCAGCTCAGGGGACAGGGGGCCAGAAAAACTGTTTTTT,CASSGDRGPEKLFF
few,TRBJ1-5,TRBV5-1,TRBD1,TGCGCCAGCAGCTTAACAGGGGATGATCAGCCCCAGCATTTT,CASSLTGDDQPQHF
.,TRBJ2-3,TRBV2,TRBD1,TGTGCCAGCATCCTCGGACAGGTGACCACAGATACGCAGTATTTT,CASILGQVTTDTQYF
.,TRBJ2-7,TRBV19,TRBD1,TGTGCCAGTAGTATCCGGACAGGGTTATACGAGCAGTACTTC,CASSIRTGLYEQYF
few,TRBJ2-7,TRBV25-1,TRBD2,TGTGCCAGCAGTCGCCTAGCGGCATACGAGCAGTACTTC,CASSRLAAYEQYF
few,TRBJ1-2,TRBV25-1,TRBD1,TGTGCCAGCAGTGTCGCAGGGGGCAGTGGCTACACCTTC,CASSVAGGSGYTF
.,TRBJ1-2,TRBV6-5,TRBD1,TGTGCCAGCAGTGACAGGGACCTTGGCTACACCTTC,CASSDRDLGYTF
.,TRBJ2-7,TRBV18,TRBD2,TGTGCCAGCTCACCGGGACTAGCGGGAATCTACGAGCAGTACTTC,CASSPGLAGIYEQYF
.,TRBJ2-7,TRBV14,TRBD1,TGTGCCAGCAGCCAGGGACAGCCGAGCGCCTACGAGCAGTACTTC,CASSQGQPSAYEQYF
.,TRBJ2-7,TRBV4-1,.,TGCGCCAGCAGCCTCCAGCAGGGAACCTACGAGCAGTACTTC,CASSLQQGTYEQYF
.,TRBJ2-1,TRBV9,TRBD2,TGTGCCAGCAGCTCAACCGGGACTAGCGTCTACAATGAGCAGTTCTTC,CASSSTGTSVYNEQFF
.,TRBJ2-6,TRBV2,.,TGTGCCAGCAGCGGGGAAGGGGCCAACGTCCTGACTTTC,CASSGEGANVLTF
few,TRBJ2-3,TRBV6-5,TRBD2,TGTGCCAGCAGTTACTCGCCTAGCGGGAGCACAGATACGCAGTATTTT,CASSYSPSGSTDTQYF
.,TRBJ2-7,TRBV7-9,TRBD2,TGTGCCAGCAGCTTCCCTAGCGGTTACGAGCAGTACTTC,CASSFPSGYEQYF
.,TRBJ1-5,TRBV28,TRBD1,TGTGCCAGCAGTCCCCCATATGACAGGGCATCTCATCAGCCCCAGCATTTT,CASSPPYDRASHQPQHF
.,TRBJ2-7,TRBV7-9,TRBD1,TGTGCCAGCAGCTACGGGACAGACTACGAGCAGTACTTC,CASSYGTDYEQYF
once,TRBJ2-1,TRBV11-2,TRBD2,TGTGCCAGCAGCTTGGGGACTAGCATAATACACAATGAGCAGTTCTTC,CASSLGTSIIHNEQFF
.,TRBJ2-7,TRBV13,TRBD1,TGTGCCAGCAGCTTCGGGGGGACAGGGTCCTACGAGCAGTACTTC,CASSFGGTGSYEQYF
.,TRBJ2-3,TRBV11-1,.,TGTGCCAGCAGCTCAGAAGCAGATACGCAGTATTTT,CASSSEADTQYF
.,TRBJ2-7,TRBV5-1,TRBD1,TGCGCCAGCAGACCCGGGTATAGGGACAGGGCCCACGAGCAGTACTTC,CASRPGYRDRAHEQYF
.,TRBJ2-3,TRBV7-9,TRBD1,TGTGCCAGCAGCTTAGGGACAGGGATGGCAGATACGCAGTATTTT,CASSLGTGMADTQYF
few,TRBJ2-3,TRBV7-2,.,TGTGCCAGCAGCTTAGCAGGATTCTCCGGGGATACGCAGTATTTT,CASSLAGFSGDTQYF
.,TRBJ1-3,TRBV4-2,.,TGTGCCAGCAGCCAAAGAGAGGGGGAAGGAAACACCATATATTTT,CASSQREGEGNTIYF
.,TRBJ2-1,TRBV11-3,TRBD2,TGTGCCAGCAGCCAACACGGGAGGAACGAGCAGTTCTTC,CASSQHGRNEQFF
.,TRBJ2-3,TRBV5-1,TRBD2,TGCGCCAGCAGCTTGGAGCTAGCGGGAGGAGGTGATACGCAGTATTTT,CASSLELAGGGDTQYF
.,TRBJ2-3,TRBV28,.,TGTGCCAGCTCCTCCCGGGGCACAGATACGCAGTATTTT,CASSSRGTDTQYF
.,TRBJ1-5,TRBV30,.,TGTGCCGGAACCGCAGGGTTCGGGCAGCCCCAGCATTTT,CAGTAGFGQPQHF
.,TRBJ2-5,TRBV2,TRBD1,TGTGCCAGCCTTAAGGGGGCCCAAGAGACCCAGTACTTC,CASLKGAQETQYF
.,TRBJ2-3,TRBV4-2,TRBD2,TGTGCCAGCAGCCAAGATCGGACTAGCGGGGTCCTCAGCACAGATACGCAGTATTTT,CASSQDRTSGVLSTDTQYF
.,TRBJ2-5,TRBV28,.,TGTGCCAGCAGTTTGGAGAGCCAAGAGACCCAGTACTTC,CASSLESQETQYF
few,TRBJ2-7,TRBV5-1,TRBD1,TGCGCCAGCTGCGGACAGGATGACTACGAGCAGTACTTC,CASCGQDDYEQYF
.,TRBJ2-7,TRBV5-1,TRBD2,TGCGCCAGCAGCCCGGGACTAGCGGGACCCGACGAGCAGTACTTC,CASSPGLAGPDEQYF
.,TRBJ2-7,TRBV5-4,TRBD2,TGTGCCAGCAGCTTGGGAGCGGGAGGGTCTGGGGACGAGCAGTACTTC,CASSLGAGGSGDEQYF
.,TRBJ1-1,TRBV10-3,TRBD1,TGTGCCATCAGTGAGATCGGACAGGGCGGGACTGAAGCTTTCTTT,CAISEIGQGGTEAFF